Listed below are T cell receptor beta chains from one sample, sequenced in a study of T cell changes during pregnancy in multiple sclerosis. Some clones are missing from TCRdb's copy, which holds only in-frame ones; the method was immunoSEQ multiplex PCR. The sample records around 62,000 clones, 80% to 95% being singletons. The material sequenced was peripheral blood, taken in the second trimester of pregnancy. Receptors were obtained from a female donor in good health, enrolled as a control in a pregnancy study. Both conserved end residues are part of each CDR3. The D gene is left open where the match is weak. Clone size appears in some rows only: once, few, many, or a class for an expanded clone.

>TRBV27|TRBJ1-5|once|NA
TGTGCCAGCGCCGGGGGGGGGAGCAATCAGCCCCAGCATTTT
CASAGGGSNQPQHF
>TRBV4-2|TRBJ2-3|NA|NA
TGTGCCAGCAGCCAAGCGGGAGCGGCCACGCAGTATTTT
CASSQAGAATQYF
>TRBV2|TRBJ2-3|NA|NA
TGTGCCAGCAGCCGGCGGGGAGCGGCCACAGATACGCAGTATTTT
CASSRRGAATDTQYF
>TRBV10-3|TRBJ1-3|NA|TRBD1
TGTGCCATCAGATACGGACAGGGGGCTTCTGGAAACACCATATATTTT
CAIRYGQGASGNTIYF
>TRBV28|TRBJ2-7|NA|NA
TGTGCCAGCGACTCGGAAGGCTACGAGCAGTACTTC
CASDSEGYEQYF
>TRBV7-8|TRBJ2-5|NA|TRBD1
TGTGCCAGCAGCTCGACGACAGGGTCAGAGACCCAGTACTTC
CASSSTTGSETQYF
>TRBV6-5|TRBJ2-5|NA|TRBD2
TGTGCCAGCAGTCCACTAGCGGGGGCAGAGACCCAGTACTTC
CASSPLAGAETQYF
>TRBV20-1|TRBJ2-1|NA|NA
TGCAGTGCTCCACTAGTAATGAGCCAGTTCTTC
CSAPLVMSQFF
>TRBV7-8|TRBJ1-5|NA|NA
TGTGCCAGCAGCTTATGGGGGGACGGGCAGCCCCAGCATTTT
CASSLWGDGQPQHF
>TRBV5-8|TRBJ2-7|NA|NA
TGTGCCAGCAGCTTGGGCAGGCTTCCTACCTACGAGCAGTACTTC
CASSLGRLPTYEQYF
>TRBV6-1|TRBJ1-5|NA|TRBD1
TGTGCCAGCAGTGGGGCACAGGGGAGCCAGCCCCAGCATTTT
CASSGAQGSQPQHF
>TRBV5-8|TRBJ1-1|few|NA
TGTGCCAGCAGATCCATTGAGGCCAGGGGTGAAGCTTTCTTT
CASRSIEARGEAFF
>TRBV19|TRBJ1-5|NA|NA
TGTGCCAGTACCTACGGTGGTCAGCCCCAGCATTTT
CASTYGGQPQHF
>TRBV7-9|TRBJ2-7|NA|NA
TGTGCCAGCAGCGGCGAACCGAGAGAGGACGAGCAGTACTTC
CASSGEPREDEQYF
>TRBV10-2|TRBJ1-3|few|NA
TGCGCCAGCAGGGCGGGAGTCACTGGAAACACCATATATTTT
CASRAGVTGNTIYF
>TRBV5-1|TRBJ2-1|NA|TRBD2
TGCGCCAGCAGCTTCGCCTTAGGGGAGGGCCCCGGCAATGAGCAGTTCTTC
CASSFALGEGPGNEQFF
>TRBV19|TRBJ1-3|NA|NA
TGTGCCAGTAGTATATCGAACACCATATATTTT
CASSISNTIYF
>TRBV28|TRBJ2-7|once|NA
TGTGCCAGCAGTTTATCACTGAGCTACGAGCAGTACTTC
CASSLSLSYEQYF
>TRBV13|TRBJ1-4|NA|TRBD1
TGTGCCAGCAGCCCTAGCGGACAGGGCGGTGAAAAACTGTTTTTT
CASSPSGQGGEKLFF
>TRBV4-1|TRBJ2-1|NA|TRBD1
TGCGCCAGCAGCTACCGACAGGGACCTAACAATGAGCAGTTCTTC
CASSYRQGPNNEQFF
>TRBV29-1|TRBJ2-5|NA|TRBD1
TGCAGCGCCGGGACAGGGGGCGACTTC
CSAGTGGDF
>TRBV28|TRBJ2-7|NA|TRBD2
TGTGCCAGCAGCTTGGGGACTAGCGGTTCGTACGAGCAGTACTTC
CASSLGTSGSYEQYF
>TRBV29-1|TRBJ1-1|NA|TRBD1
TGCAGCCTTTCCGGACAGGGAACGAACACTGAAGCTTTCTTT
CSLSGQGTNTEAFF
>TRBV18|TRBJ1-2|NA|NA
TGTGCCAGCTCATCACAGCCTAACTATGGCTACACCTTC
CASSSQPNYGYTF
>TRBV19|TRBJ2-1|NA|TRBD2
TGTGCCAGTAGTACCCCGACTAGCGGGGGAAATGAGCAGTTCTTC
CASSTPTSGGNEQFF
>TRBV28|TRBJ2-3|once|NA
TGTGCCAGCAGCCTTAGACAGGCCTTATCTTCCGATACGCAGTATTTT
CASSLRQALSSDTQYF
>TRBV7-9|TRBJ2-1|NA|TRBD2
TGTGCCAGCAGCCGAGCCCCGGGACTAGGTTTCGGCAATGAGCAGTTCTTC
CASSRAPGLGFGNEQFF
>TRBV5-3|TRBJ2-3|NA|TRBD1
TGTGCCAGAAGCCCTTCGGACAGGGCCCATTGTCCGCAGTATTTT
CARSPSDRAHCPQYF
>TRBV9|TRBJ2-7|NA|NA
TGTGCCAGCAGCGTAGGAGGGAACGAGCAGTACTTC
CASSVGGNEQYF
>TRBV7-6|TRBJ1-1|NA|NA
TGTGCCAGCAGCTTCGATCTAAACACTGAAGCTTTCTTT
CASSFDLNTEAFF
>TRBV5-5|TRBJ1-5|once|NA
TGTGCCAGCAGCCGAAGCGGTCAGCCCCAGCATTTT
CASSRSGQPQHF
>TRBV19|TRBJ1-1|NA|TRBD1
TGTGCCAGTAGTATAGGTAAGGCGGGACAGGAAGCTTTCTTT
CASSIGKAGQEAFF
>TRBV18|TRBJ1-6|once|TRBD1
TGTGCCAGCTCACCACTTGGACAGGGGGCAGCTAATTCACCCCTCCACTTT
CASSPLGQGAANSPLHF
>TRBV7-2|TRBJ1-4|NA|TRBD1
TGTGCCAGCAGCTTAAACAGGGGAACTAATGAAAAACTGTTTTTT
CASSLNRGTNEKLFF
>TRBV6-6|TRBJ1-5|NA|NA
TGTGCCAGCAGTACGCGGGGAGTCAATCAGCCCCAGCATTTT
CASSTRGVNQPQHF
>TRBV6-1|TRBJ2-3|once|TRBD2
TGTGCCAGCAGTGAGTACCCGGCGGGAGGTTGGAGGGCAGATACGCAGTATTTT
CASSEYPAGGWRADTQYF
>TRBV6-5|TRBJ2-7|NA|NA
TGTGCCAGCAGTTACGGCCATTCCTACGAGCAGTACTTC
CASSYGHSYEQYF
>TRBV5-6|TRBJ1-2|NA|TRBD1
TGTGCCAGCGGGACAGGGGGTGCGGTGGGTGGCTACACCTTC
CASGTGGAVGGYTF
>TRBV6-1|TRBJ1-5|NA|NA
TGTGCCAGCATGCGGGCAGGATATAGCAATCAGCCCCAGCATTTT
CASMRAGYSNQPQHF
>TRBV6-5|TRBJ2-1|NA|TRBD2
TGTGCCAGCAGTTACCTCCTAGCGGGAGGGCCCGGGGAGCAGTTCTTC
CASSYLLAGGPGEQFF
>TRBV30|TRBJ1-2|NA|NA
TGTGCCTGGAGCCCAGGAGGGAAGATCTATGGCTACACCTTC
CAWSPGGKIYGYTF
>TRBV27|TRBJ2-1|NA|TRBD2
TGTGCCAGCAGTTCTATAGCGGGGGCGGGCCGCAATCAGCAGTTCTTC
CASSSIAGAGRNQQFF
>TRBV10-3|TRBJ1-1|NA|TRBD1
TGTGCCATCAGTGTAGACAGGGTCGGAGAAGCTTTCTTT
CAISVDRVGEAFF
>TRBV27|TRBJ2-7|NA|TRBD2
TGTGCCAGCAGTCCCACCGGGGGGGGGCAGTACGAGCAGTACTTC
CASSPTGGGQYEQYF
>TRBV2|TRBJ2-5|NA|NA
TGTGCCAGCAGTGAGGGTTCTAGAGTGGAGACCCAGTACTTC
CASSEGSRVETQYF
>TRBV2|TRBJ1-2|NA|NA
TGTGCCAGCACTAGGGACTCCGGCGGAGGCTACACCTTC
CASTRDSGGGYTF
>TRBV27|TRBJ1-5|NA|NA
TGTGCCAGCAGTTTATTTTATAATCAGCCCCAGCATTTT
CASSLFYNQPQHF